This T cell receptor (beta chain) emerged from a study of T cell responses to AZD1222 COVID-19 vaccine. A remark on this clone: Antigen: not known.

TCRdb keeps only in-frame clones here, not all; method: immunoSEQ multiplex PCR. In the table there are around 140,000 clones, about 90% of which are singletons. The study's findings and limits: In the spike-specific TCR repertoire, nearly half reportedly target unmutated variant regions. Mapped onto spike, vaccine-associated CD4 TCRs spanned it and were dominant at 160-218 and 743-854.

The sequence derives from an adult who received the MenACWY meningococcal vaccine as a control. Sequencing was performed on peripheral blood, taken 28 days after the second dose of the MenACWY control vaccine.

The CDR3 reads CASSNVPGQGDIYYGYTF. The CDR3, as DNA: TGCGCCAGCAGCAACGTGCCGGGACAGGGTGATATATACTATGGCTACACCTTC. V is TRBV5-1 and J is TRBJ1-2; TRBD1 matches 9 bases. The trim removed 4 bases at V and 3 bases at J, leaving 16 bases unmatched. The CDR3 totals 18 residues. In germline, CDR1 is SGHRS, CDR2 YFSETQ.